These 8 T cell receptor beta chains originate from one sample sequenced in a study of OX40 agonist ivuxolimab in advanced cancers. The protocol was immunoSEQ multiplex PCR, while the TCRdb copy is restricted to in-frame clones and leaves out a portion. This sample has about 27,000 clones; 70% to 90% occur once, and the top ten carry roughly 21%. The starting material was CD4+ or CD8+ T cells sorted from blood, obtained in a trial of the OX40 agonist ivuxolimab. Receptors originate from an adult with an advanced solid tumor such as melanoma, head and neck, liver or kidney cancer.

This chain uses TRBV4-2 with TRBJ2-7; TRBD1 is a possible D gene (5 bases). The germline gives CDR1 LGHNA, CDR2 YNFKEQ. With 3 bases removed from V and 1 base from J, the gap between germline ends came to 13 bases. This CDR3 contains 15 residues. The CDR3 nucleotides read TGTGCCAGCAGCCAGTACGAAAAGGGGTCCTACGAGCAGTACTTC. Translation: CASSQYEKGSYEQYF.

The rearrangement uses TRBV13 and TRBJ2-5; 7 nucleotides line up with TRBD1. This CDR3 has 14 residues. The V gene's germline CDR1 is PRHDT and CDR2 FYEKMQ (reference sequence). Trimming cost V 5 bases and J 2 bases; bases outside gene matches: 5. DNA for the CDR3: TGTGCCAGCAGCCTACGGACAGGTCAAGAGACCCAGTACTTC. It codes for CASSLRTGQETQYF.

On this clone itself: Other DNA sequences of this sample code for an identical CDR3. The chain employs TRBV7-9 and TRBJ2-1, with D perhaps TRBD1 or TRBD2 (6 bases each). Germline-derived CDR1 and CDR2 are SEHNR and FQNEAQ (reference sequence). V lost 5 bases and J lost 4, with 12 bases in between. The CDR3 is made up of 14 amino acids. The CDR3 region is CASSLLGGYNEQFF. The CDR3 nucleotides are TGTGCCAGCAGCCTCTTAGGGGGGTACAATGAGCAGTTCTTC.

CDR3 region: CASSLVPDRTYEQYF. For the CDR3, the DNA is TGCGCCAGCAGCTTGGTCCCTGACCGAACCTACGAGCAGTACTTC. This chain joins TRBV5-1 and TRBJ2-7; D remains unclear. This CDR3 has 15 residues. CDR1 is SGHRS and CDR2 is YFSETQ in the germline V gene. V was trimmed by 0 bases and J by 2 bases, leaving 12 bases between them. Filled out from reference TRBV5-1 and TRBJ2-7, the complete variable domain reads KAGVTQTPRYLIKTRGQQVTLSCSPISGHRSVSWYQQTPGQGLQFLFEYFSETQRNKGNFPGRFSGRQFSNSRSEMNVSTLELGDSALYLCASSLVPDRTYEQYFGPGTRLTVT.

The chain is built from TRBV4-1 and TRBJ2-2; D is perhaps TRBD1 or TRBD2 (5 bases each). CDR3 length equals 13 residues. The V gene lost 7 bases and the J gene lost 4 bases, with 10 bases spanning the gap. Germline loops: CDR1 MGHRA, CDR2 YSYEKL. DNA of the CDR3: TGCGCCAGCAACCGGGACCTCACCGGGGAGCTGTTTTTT. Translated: CASNRDLTGELFF.

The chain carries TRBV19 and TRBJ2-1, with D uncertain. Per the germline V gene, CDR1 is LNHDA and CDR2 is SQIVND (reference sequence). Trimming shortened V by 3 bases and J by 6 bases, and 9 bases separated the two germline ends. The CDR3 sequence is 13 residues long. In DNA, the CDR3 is TGTGCCAGTAGTATTTGGATCACCAATGAGCAGTTCTTC. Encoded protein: CASSIWITNEQFF.

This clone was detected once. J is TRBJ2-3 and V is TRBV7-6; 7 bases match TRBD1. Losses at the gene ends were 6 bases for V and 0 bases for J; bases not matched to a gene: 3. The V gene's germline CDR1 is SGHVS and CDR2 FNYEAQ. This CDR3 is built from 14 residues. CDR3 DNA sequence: TGTGCCAGCAGTTGGACAGGTAGCACAGATACGCAGTATTTT. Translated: CASSWTGSTDTQYF. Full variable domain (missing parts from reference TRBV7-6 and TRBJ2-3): GAGVSQSPRYKVTKRGQDVALRCDPISGHVSLYWYRQALGQGPEFLTYFNYEAQQDKSGLPNDRFSAERPEGSISTLTIQRTEQRDSAMYRCASSWTGSTDTQYFGPGTRLTVL.

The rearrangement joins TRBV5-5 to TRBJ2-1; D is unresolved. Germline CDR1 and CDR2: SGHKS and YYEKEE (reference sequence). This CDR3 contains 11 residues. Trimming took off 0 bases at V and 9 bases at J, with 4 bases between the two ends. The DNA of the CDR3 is TGTGCCAGCAGCTTGGGCGGTGAGCAGTTCTTC. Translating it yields CASSLGGEQFF.